This T cell receptor (beta chain) is from a study of long-term antiretroviral therapy in people with HIV. Study-level points and caveats: It was observed that HIV repertoires exhibited narrower CDR3 length ranges than controls.

The germline V gene encodes CDR1 MNHEY and CDR2 SVGAGI. This CDR3 contains 14 residues. Trimming took off 5 bases at V and 0 bases at J, with 11 bases between the two ends. The immunoSEQ assay was v3.0, run at survey level. What sequencing targeted per sample was 40,000-50,000 T-cell genomes. Profiling relied on immunoSEQ multiplex PCR, and the TCRdb table lists in-frame clones only, not all of them. The sample lists roughly 19,000 clones, 86% seen once, with roughly 10% in the top ten. Every specimen held between about 1-10 million cryopreserved PBMC. These were thawed and washed before DNA extraction. Concerning this clone itself: The antigen remains undetermined.

This specimen consisted of unsorted PBMCs, obtained 0.5 years after starting antiretroviral therapy. This TCR derives from a man aged 40-49 years with HIV. The chain combines TRBV6-5 with TRBJ2-7; tentative D call: TRBD1 (6 bases). The DNA for the CDR3 is TGTGCCAGCAGTACCGGACAGAACTCCTACGAGCAGTACTTC. Translating gives CASSTGQNSYEQYF.